The sequence of this T cell receptor (beta chain) was determined in a study of tumor-infiltrating lymphocytes in primary liver carcinoma. On the study more broadly: Patients underwent surgical resection for primary liver carcinoma.

Regarding this clonotype: Its antigen is not identified. One end of the junction does not line up with germline, which may come from a read error.

The CDR3 spans 13 residues. Germline lookup yields CDR1 SQVTM and CDR2 ANQGSEA. A primer matching the constant region was used to make TCR beta cDNA from 500 to 650 ng of total RNA. Generation of the TCR beta libraries relied on three nested multiplex PCR rounds using slightly modified ARM-PCR. A C-beta reverse primer was combined with TRBV1-TRBV30 forward primers in the first two PCR rounds, and each round had 10 cycles. MiXCR, run by TCRdb on the multiplex PCR reads, gives a single entry per CDR3 protein. This sample has about 300,000 distinct CDR3 sequences, with less than 75% found just once. The blood RNA (from unsorted whole blood) was obtained, and germline DNA was also extracted. Study outcomes and limitations: The bulk unsorted samples meant that CD4+ and CD8+ repertoires went uncompared. Whereas tumor region pairs overlapped more, tumor-adjacent and tumor-blood pairs overlapped less. Tumors carried a top-250-clone fraction significantly exceeding that of blood (p = 0.039).

The sample consisted of peripheral blood. This rearrangement joins TRBV29-1 to TRBJ2-1; 9 bases map to TRBD2. This sequence originates from a man between 35 and 55 years old with primary liver carcinoma and hepatitis B virus infection. The CDR3 loop reads CSVYSGGYNEQSF. The DNA for the CDR3 is TGCAGCGTCTATAGCGGGGGTTACAATGAGCAGTCCTTC.